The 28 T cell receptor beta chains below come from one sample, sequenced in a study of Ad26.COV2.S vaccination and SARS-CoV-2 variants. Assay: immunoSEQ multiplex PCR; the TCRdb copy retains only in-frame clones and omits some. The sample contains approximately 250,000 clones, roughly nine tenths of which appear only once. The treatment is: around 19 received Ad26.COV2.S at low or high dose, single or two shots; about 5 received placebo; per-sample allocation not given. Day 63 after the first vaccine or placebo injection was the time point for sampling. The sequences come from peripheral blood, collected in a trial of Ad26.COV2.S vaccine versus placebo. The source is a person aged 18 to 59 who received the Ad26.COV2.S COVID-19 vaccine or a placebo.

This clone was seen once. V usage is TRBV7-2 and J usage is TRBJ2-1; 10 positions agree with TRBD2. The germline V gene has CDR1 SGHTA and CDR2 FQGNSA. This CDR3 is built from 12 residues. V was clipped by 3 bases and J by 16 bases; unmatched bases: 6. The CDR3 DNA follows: TGTGCCAGCAGCTTTTCAGCGGGGGGGCAATTCTTC. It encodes CASSFSAGGQFF.

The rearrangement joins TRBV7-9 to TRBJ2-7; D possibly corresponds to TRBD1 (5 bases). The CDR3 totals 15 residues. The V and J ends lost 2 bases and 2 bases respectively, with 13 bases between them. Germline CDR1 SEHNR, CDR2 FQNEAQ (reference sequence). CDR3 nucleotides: TGTGCCAGCAGCTTACGGGTGGGGCCCACCTACGAGCAGTACTTC. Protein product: CASSLRVGPTYEQYF.

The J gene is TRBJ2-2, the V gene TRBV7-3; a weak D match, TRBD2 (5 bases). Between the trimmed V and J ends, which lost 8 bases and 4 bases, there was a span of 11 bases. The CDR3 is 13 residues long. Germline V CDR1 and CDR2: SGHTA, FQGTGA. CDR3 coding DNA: TGTGCCAGCGGTCCCCGGGGCACCGGGGAGCTGTTTTTT. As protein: CASGPRGTGELFF.

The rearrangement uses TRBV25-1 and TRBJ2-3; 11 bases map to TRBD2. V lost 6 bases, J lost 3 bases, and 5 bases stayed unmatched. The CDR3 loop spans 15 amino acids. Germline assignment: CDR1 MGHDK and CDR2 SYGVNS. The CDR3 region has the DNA TGTGCCAGCAGGGGACTAGCGGTTAATACAGATACGCAGTATTTT. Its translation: CASRGLAVNTDTQYF.

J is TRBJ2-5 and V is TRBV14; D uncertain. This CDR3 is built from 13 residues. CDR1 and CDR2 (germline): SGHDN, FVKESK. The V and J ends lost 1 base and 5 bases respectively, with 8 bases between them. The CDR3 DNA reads TGTGCCAGCAGCCAAGGATGGGTGGAGACCCAGTACTTC. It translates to CASSQGWVETQYF.

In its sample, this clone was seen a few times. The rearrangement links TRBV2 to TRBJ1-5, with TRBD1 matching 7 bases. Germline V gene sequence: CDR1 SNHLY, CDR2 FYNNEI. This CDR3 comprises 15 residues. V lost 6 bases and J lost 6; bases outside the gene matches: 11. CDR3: CASRARTGTRQPQHF. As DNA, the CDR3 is TGTGCCAGCAGGGCCCGGACAGGAACACGTCAGCCCCAGCATTTT.

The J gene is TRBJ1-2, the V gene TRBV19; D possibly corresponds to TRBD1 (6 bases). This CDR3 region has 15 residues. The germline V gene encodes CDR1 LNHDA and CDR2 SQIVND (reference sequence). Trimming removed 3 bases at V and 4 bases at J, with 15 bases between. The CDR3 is CASSIGKGDGYGYTF. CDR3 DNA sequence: TGTGCCAGTAGTATCGGGAAGGGGGACGGCTATGGCTACACCTTC.

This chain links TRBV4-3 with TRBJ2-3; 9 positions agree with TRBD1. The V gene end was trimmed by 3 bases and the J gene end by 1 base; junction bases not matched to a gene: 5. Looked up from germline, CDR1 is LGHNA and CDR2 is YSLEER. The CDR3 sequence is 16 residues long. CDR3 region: CASSQTDRGGTDTQYF. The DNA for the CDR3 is TGCGCCAGCAGCCAGACCGACAGGGGGGGCACAGATACGCAGTATTTT.

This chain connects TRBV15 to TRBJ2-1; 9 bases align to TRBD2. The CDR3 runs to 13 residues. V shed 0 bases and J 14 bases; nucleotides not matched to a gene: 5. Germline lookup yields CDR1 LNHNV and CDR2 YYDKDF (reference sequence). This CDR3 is CATSRDYRTSEFF. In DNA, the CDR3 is TGTGCCACCAGCAGAGATTACAGGACTAGCGAGTTCTTC.

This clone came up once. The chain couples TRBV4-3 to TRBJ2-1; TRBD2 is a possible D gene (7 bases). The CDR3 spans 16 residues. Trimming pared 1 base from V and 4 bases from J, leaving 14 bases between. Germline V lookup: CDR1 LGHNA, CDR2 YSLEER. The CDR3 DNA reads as TGCGCCAGCAGCCAAGGGCGGGGGACATTATACAATGAGCAGTTCTTC. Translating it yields CASSQGRGTLYNEQFF.

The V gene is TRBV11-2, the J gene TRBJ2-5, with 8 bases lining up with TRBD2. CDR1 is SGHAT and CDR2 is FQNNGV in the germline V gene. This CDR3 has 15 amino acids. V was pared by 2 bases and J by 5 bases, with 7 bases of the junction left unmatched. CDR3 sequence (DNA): TGTGCCAGCAGCTTATTAGCGGGGACGGGGGAGACCCAGTACTTC. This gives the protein CASSLLAGTGETQYF.

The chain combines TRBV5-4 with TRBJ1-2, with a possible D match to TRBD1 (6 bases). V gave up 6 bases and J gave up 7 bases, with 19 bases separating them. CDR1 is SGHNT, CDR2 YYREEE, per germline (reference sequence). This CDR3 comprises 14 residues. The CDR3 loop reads CASTLGGGGRGYTF. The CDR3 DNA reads TGTGCCAGCACCCTGGGAGGGGGAGGTCGTGGCTACACCTTC.

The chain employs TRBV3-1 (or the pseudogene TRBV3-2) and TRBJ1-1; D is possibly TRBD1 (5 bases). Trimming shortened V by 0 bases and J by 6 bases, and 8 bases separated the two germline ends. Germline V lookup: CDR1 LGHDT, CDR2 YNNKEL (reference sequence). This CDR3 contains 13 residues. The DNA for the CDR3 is TGTGCCAGCAGCCAAGAGAGGGGCGCTGAAGCTTTCTTT. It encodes CASSQERGAEAFF.

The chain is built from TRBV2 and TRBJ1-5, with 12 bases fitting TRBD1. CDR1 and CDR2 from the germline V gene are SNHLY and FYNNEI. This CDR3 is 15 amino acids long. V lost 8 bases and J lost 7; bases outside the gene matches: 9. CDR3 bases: TGTGCCAGCGGTAGGGACAGGGGGCGGGGGCAGCCCCAGCATTTT. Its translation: CASGRDRGRGQPQHF.

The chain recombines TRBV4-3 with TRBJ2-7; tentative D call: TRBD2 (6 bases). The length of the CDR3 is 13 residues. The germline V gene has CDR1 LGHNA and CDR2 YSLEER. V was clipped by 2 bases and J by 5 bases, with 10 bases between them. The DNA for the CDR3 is TGCGCCAGCAGCCAAAGTAGCGGAAACGAGCAGTACGTC. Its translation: CASSQSSGNEQYV.

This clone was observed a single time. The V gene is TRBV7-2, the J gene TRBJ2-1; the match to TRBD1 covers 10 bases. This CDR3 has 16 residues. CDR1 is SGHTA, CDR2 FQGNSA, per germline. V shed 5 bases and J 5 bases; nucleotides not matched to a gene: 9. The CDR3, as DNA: TGTGCCAGCAGCCCCCCCGGGACAGGGGCCAACAATGAGCAGTTCTTC. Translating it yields CASSPPGTGANNEQFF.

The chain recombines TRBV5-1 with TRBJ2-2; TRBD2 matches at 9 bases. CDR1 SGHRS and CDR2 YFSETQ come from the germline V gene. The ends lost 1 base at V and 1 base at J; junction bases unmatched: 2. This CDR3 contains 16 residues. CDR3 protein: CASSLIAGENTGELFF. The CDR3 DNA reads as TGCGCCAGCAGCTTGATAGCGGGAGAGAACACCGGGGAGCTGTTTTTT.

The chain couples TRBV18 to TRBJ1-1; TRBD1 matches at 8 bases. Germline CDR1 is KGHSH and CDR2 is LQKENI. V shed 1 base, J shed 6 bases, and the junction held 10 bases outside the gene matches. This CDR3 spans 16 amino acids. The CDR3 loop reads CASSPRRTGQGAEAFF. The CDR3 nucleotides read TGTGCCAGCTCACCACGACGGACAGGGCAAGGAGCTGAAGCTTTCTTT.

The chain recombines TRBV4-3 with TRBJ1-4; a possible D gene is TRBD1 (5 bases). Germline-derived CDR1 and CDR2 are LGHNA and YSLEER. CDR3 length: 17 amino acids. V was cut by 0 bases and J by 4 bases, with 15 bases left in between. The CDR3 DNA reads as TGCGCCAGCAGCCAAGATCTCCCCGGGACGGGTAATGAAAAACTGTTTTTT. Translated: CASSQDLPGTGNEKLFF.

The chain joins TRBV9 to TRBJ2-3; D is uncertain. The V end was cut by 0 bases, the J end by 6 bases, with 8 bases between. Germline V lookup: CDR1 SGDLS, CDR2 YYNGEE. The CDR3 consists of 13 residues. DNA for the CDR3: TGTGCCAGCAGCGTAGGCCAGGAGGATACGCAGTATTTT. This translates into CASSVGQEDTQYF.

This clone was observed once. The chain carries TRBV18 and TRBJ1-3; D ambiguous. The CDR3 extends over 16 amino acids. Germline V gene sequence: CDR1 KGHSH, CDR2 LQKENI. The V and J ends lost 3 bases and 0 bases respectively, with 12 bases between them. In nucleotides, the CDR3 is TGTGCCAGCTCACCGAGGCAGATGAGCTCTGGAAACACCATATATTTT. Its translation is CASSPRQMSSGNTIYF. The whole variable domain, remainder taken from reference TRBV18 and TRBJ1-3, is NAGVMQNPRHLVRRRGQEARLRCSPMKGHSHVYWYRQLPEEGLKFMVYLQKENIIDESGMPKERFSAEFPKEGPSILRIQQVVRGDSAAYFCASSPRQMSSGNTIYFGEGSWLTVV.

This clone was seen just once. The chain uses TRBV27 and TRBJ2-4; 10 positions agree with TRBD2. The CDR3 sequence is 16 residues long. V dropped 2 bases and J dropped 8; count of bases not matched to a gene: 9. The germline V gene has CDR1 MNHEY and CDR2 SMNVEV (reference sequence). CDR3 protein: CASSLRGAGGRDIQYF. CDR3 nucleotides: TGTGCCAGCAGTTTAAGAGGAGCGGGGGGGCGGGACATTCAGTACTTC.

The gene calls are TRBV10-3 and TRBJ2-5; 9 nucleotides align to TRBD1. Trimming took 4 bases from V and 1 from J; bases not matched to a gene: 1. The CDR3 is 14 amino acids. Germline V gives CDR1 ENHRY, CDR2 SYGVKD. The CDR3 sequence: CAISGTGVQETQYF. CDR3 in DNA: TGTGCCATCAGTGGGACAGGGGTCCAAGAGACCCAGTACTTC.

Written as DNA, the CDR3 is TGCGCCAGCAGCCAAGATGGCCCCCGGACAGGGTCGGACGCTTTCTTT. Encoded protein: CASSQDGPRTGSDAFF. This rearrangement joins TRBV4-3 to TRBJ1-1; 8 bases line up with TRBD1. V shed 0 bases, J shed 11 bases, and the junction held 14 bases outside the gene matches. Germline loops: CDR1 LGHNA, CDR2 YSLEER. This CDR3 has 16 residues.

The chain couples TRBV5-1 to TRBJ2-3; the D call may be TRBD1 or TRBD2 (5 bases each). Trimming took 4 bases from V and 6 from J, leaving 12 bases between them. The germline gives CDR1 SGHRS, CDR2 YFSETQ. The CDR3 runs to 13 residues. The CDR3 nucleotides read TGCGCCAGCAGCACGGGACGCCCCGATACGCAGTATTTT. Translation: CASSTGRPDTQYF.

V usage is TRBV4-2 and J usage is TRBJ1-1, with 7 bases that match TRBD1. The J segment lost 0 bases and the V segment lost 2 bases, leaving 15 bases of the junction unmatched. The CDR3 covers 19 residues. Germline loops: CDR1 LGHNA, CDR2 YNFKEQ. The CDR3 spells CASSQYIGTVGPMNTEAFF. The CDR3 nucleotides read TGTGCCAGCAGCCAATACATAGGGACAGTAGGACCAATGAACACTGAAGCTTTCTTT.

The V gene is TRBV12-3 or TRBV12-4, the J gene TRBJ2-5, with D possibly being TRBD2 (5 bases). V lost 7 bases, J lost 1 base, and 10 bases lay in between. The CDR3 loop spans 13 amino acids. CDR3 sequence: CASTLTIQETQYF. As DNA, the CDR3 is TGTGCCAGCACCCTGACTATCCAAGAGACCCAGTACTTC.

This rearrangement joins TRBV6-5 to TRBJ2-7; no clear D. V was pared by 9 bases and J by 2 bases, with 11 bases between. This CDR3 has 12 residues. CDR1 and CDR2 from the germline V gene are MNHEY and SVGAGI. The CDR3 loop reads CASSVHTYEQYV. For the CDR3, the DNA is TGTGCCAGTTCGGTGCATACCTACGAGCAGTACGTC.